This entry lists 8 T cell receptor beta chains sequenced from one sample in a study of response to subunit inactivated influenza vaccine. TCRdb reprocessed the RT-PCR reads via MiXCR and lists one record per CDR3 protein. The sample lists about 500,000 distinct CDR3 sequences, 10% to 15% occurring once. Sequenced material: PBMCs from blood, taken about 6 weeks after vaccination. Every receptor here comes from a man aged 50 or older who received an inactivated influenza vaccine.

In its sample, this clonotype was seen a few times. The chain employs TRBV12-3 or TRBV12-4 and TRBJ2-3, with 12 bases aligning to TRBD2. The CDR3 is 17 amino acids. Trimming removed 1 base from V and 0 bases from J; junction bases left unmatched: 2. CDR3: CASSLGTSGTSTDTQYF. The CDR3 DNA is TGTGCCAGCAGTTTAGGGACTAGCGGGACTAGCACAGATACGCAGTATTTT.

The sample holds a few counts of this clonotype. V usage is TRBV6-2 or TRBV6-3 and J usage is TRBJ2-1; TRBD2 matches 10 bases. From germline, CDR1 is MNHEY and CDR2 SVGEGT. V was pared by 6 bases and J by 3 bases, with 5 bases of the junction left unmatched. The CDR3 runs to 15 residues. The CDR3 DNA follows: TGTGCCAGCAGCCCTAGCGGGAGACGCTACAATGAGCAGTTCTTC. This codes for CASSPSGRRYNEQFF.

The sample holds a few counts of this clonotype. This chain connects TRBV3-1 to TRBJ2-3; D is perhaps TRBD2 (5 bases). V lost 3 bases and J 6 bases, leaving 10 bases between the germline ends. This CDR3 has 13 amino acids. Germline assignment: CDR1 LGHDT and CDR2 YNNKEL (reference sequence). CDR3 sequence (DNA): TGTGCCAGCAGCCACTCGGGGTCGGATACGCAGTATTTT. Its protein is CASSHSGSDTQYF.

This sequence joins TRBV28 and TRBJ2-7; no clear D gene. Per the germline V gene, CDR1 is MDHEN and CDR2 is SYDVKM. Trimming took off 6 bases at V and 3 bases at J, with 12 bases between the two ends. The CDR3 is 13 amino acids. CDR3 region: CASSPELLYEQYF. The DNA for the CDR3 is TGTGCCAGCAGCCCAGAGTTACTCTACGAGCAGTACTTC.

The CDR3 reads CASSISGVGSYEQYF. The CDR3 nucleotides read TGTGCCAGCAGTATATCAGGGGTTGGTTCCTACGAGCAGTACTTC. The V gene is TRBV12-3 or TRBV12-4, the J gene TRBJ2-7, with a tentative D call TRBD1 (6 bases). The V end lost 5 bases, the J end lost 1 base, and 15 bases lay between the germline ends. The CDR3 runs 15 residues.

CDR3 sequence reads: CASSLAGRYSGEQFF. The CDR3 nucleotides read TGCGCCAGCAGCTTGGCAGGGCGCTACTCCGGGGAGCAGTTCTTC. The rearrangement links TRBV5-1 to TRBJ2-1, with D possibly being TRBD1 (5 bases). Germline CDR1 is SGHRS and CDR2 is YFSETQ. V was cut by 0 bases and J by 10 bases, with 17 bases left in between. The CDR3 runs to 15 residues.

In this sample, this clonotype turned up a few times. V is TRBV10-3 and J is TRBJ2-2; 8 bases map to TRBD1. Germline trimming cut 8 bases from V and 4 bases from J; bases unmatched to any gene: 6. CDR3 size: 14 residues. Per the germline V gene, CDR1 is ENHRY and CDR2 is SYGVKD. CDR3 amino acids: CAIAGGASTGELFF. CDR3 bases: TGTGCCATCGCAGGGGGCGCAAGCACCGGGGAGCTGTTTTTT.

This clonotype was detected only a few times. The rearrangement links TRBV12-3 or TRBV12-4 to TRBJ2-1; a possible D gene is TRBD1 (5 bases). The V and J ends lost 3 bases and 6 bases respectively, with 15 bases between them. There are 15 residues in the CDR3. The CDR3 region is CASSLTDENLNEQFF. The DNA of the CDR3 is TGTGCCAGCAGTTTGACAGATGAAAACCTCAATGAGCAGTTCTTC.